What follows describes a single T cell receptor (beta chain). This specimen belongs to a study of cytomegalovirus exposure and HLA in healthy donors. PCR was performed using 60 Vbeta and 13 Jbeta primers. Clones were sequenced by immunoSEQ multiplex PCR, and TCRdb holds only the in-frame ones, with some missing. The sample lists approximately 150,000 clones, around 82% occurring once. Germline V lookup: CDR1 SGHNT, CDR2 YYREEE (reference sequence). The ends lost 4 bases at V and 7 bases at J; junction bases unmatched: 3. CDR3 length equals 13 residues. The origin of this receptor is a man aged 45-65 years in good health and CMV-seropositive. Sequencing was done on a sample of PBMCs. The rearrangement joins TRBV5-4 to TRBJ2-1; 9 positions agree with TRBD1. The CDR3 is CASSMTGGNEQFF. CDR3 in DNA: TGTGCCAGCAGCATGACAGGGGGAAATGAGCAGTTCTTC.